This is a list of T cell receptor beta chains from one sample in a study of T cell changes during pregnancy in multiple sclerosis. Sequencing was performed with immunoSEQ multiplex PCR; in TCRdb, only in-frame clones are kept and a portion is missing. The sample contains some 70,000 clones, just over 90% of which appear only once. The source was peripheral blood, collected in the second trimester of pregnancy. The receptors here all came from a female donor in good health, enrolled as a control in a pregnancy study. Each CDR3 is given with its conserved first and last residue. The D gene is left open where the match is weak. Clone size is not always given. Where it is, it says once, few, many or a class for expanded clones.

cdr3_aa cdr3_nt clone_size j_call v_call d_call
CASSFGTASYYGYTF TGTGCCAGCAGTTTCGGGACAGCTAGCTACTATGGCTACACCTTC NA TRBJ1-2 TRBV28 TRBD1
CASSTLGGPGGNYGYTF TGTGCCAGTAGTACCTTAGGAGGGCCGGGAGGAAACTATGGCTACACCTTC NA TRBJ1-2 TRBV19 NA
CASSEIRPISSSGANVLTF TGTGCCAGCAGTGAAATACGGCCGATTAGCAGCTCTGGGGCCAACGTCCTGACTTTC NA TRBJ2-6 TRBV6-1 NA
CATSRDGDRVQPQHF TGTGCCACCAGCAGAGATGGGGACAGGGTCCAGCCCCAGCATTTT NA TRBJ1-5 TRBV15 TRBD1
CASSPLAGGPSYNEQFF TGTGCCAGCAGTCCCCTAGCGGGAGGGCCCTCCTACAATGAGCAGTTCTTC NA TRBJ2-1 TRBV28 TRBD2
CASSDSSGRASYEQYF TGTGCCAGCAGTGACTCTAGCGGGAGGGCGTCCTACGAGCAGTACTTC NA TRBJ2-7 TRBV6-6 TRBD2
CASSLSTGSLYGYTF TGTGCCAGCAGTTTATCTACCGGGAGCCTTTATGGCTACACCTTC few TRBJ1-2 TRBV27 NA
CASSQDQSGGGETQYF TGCGCCAGCAGCCAAGATCAGAGCGGGGGTGGGGAGACCCAGTACTTC NA TRBJ2-5 TRBV4-1 TRBD2
CASSLMGGGNSPLHF TGTGCCAGCAGCTTAATGGGAGGAGGGAATTCACCCCTCCACTTT NA TRBJ1-6 TRBV11-2 NA
CASSYSTSGTYEQYF TGTGCCAGCAGTTACTCAACTAGCGGAACCTACGAGCAGTACTTC NA TRBJ2-7 TRBV6-5 TRBD2
CASSRQGRGTEQFF TGTGCCAGCAGTCGACAGGGGCGGGGAACTGAGCAGTTCTTC NA TRBJ2-1 TRBV6-6 TRBD1
CASSVQGAGGANVLTF TGCGCCAGCAGCGTACAGGGGGCAGGTGGGGCCAACGTCCTGACTTTC NA TRBJ2-6 TRBV5-1 TRBD1
CAWRGGGRTLSYNEQFF TGTGCCTGGAGGGGGGGCGGGAGGACCCTCTCCTACAATGAGCAGTTCTTC NA TRBJ2-1 TRBV30 TRBD2
CASSWSDRGFYEQYF TGTGCCAGCAGTTGGTCGGACAGGGGATTCTACGAGCAGTACTTC NA TRBJ2-7 TRBV27 TRBD1
CASRLAGYNEQFF TGTGCCAGCAGACTAGCGGGCTACAATGAGCAGTTCTTC NA TRBJ2-1 TRBV6-6 TRBD2
CATGTGGILLTDTQYF TGTGCCACCGGGACAGGGGGCATCTTACTGACAGATACGCAGTATTTT NA TRBJ2-3 TRBV7-9 TRBD1
CASSKGLDHNEQFF TGTGCCAGCAGCAAGGGACTAGACCACAATGAGCAGTTCTTC NA TRBJ2-1 TRBV5-4 TRBD2
CASSPWGGNKDEQYF TGTGCCAGCAGCCCTTGGGGGGGTAACAAGGACGAGCAGTACTTC once TRBJ2-7 TRBV27 TRBD2
CASSGASGGKAGELFF TGTGCCAGCAGTGGGGCTAGCGGGGGGAAGGCCGGGGAGCTGTTTTTT NA TRBJ2-2 TRBV2 TRBD2
CAINDRGIGNTIYF TGTGCCATCAATGACAGGGGGATAGGAAACACCATATATTTT NA TRBJ1-3 TRBV10-3 TRBD1
CASSLDRDGYTF TGCGCCAGCAGCTTAGACAGGGACGGCTACACCTTC NA TRBJ1-2 TRBV5-1 TRBD1
CASSLVAGGPYQETQYF TGTGCCAGCAGCCTGGTAGCGGGAGGGCCGTACCAAGAGACCCAGTACTTC NA TRBJ2-5 TRBV28 TRBD2
CASSQETGGAGELFF TGTGCCAGCAGCCAGGAAACAGGGGGTGCCGGGGAGCTGTTTTTT NA TRBJ2-2 TRBV4-2 TRBD1
CASRGWDTGELFF TGTGCCAGCAGGGGCTGGGACACCGGGGAGCTGTTTTTT NA TRBJ2-2 TRBV28 NA
CASSGGQGASGANVLTF TGCGCCAGCAGCGGCGGACAGGGGGCCTCTGGGGCCAACGTCCTGACTTTC NA TRBJ2-6 TRBV10-1 TRBD1
CASSLGGTLIYNEQFF TGTGCCAGCAGCTTAGGTGGGACTCTGATCTACAATGAGCAGTTCTTC NA TRBJ2-1 TRBV7-2 NA
CASSLMGLARETQYF TGTGCCAGCAGCTTAATGGGACTAGCTAGAGAGACCCAGTACTTC once TRBJ2-5 TRBV7-3 TRBD2
CSAFPRGEQFF TGCAGTGCCTTCCCGCGGGGTGAGCAGTTCTTC once TRBJ2-1 TRBV20-1 NA
CAISSAQGRRGYEQYF TGTGCCATCAGTTCAGCACAGGGCAGACGGGGTTACGAGCAGTACTTC NA TRBJ2-7 TRBV10-3 NA
CASVQAVKFTDTQYF TGTGCCAGCGTTCAAGCGGTCAAATTCACAGATACGCAGTATTTT NA TRBJ2-3 TRBV2 NA
CASSTPDRGSTEAFF TGTGCCAGCAGCACCCCGGACAGGGGGTCGACTGAAGCTTTCTTT NA TRBJ1-1 TRBV5-4 TRBD1
CAWSVQGNQPQHF TGTGCCTGGAGTGTCCAGGGTAACCAGCCCCAGCATTTT NA TRBJ1-5 TRBV30 NA
CASSLNGATEAFF TGTGCTAGCAGCTTAAATGGAGCCACTGAAGCTTTCTTT few TRBJ1-1 TRBV7-7 NA
CASSYSREQYEQYF TGTGCCAGCAGTTACTCGCGGGAGCAATACGAGCAGTACTTC NA TRBJ2-7 TRBV6-5 TRBD2
CSASLRGPQHF TGCAGTGCTAGCCTCAGGGGGCCCCAGCATTTT NA TRBJ1-5 TRBV20-1 NA
CASGPLLNQPQHF TGTGCCAGCGGGCCCCTACTGAATCAGCCCCAGCATTTT NA TRBJ1-5 TRBV6-1 NA
CASSLEGGAETQYF TGCGCCAGCAGCTTGGAAGGGGGCGCAGAGACCCAGTACTTC NA TRBJ2-5 TRBV5-1 TRBD1
CASNDREVSPLHF TGTGCCAGCAACGACAGGGAGGTCTCACCCCTCCACTTT once TRBJ1-6 TRBV6-4 TRBD1
CASRGLGGAYNEQFF TGTGCCAGCAGGGGTTTGGGGGGAGCATACAATGAGCAGTTCTTC NA TRBJ2-1 TRBV6-5 NA